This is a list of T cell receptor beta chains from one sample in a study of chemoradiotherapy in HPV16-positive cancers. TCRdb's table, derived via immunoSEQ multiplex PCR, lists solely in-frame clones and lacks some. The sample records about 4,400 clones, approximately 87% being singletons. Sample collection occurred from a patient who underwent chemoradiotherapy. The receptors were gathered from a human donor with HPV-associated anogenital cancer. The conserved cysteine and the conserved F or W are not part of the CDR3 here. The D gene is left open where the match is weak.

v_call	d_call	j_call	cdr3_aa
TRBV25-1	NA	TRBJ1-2	ASSESDGYYGYT
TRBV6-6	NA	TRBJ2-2	ASSQTSTGELF
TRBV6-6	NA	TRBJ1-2	ASSYSGDRDGYT
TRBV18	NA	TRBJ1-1	ASSQGWGTEAF
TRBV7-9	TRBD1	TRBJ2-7	ASSFGTASYEQY
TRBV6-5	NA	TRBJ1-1	ASSYSGGRAEAF
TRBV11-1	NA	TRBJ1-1	ASSLQGTEAF
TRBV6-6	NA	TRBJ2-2	ASSYLGGAGELF
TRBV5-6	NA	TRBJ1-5	ASSFGGVRDNQPQH
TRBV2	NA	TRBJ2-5	ASRRRPNLGYQETQY
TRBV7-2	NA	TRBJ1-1	ASSLYENTEAF
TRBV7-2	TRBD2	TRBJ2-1	ASSFPKRGGSSYNEQF
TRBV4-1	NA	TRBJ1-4	ASSQVGGTNEKLF
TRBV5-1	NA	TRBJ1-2	ASSEGGNYGYT
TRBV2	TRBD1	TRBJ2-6	ASSDRTGSGANVLT
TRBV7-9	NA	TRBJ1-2	ASSLEVANYGYT
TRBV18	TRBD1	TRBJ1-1	ASSPRGTGGNTEAF
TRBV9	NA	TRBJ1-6	ASSGVGTYNSPLH
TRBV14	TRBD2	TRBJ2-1	ASSQAGGPHNEQF
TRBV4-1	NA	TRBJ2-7	ASSQLTAVPLYEQY
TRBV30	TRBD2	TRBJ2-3	AWSGLAGTTDTQY
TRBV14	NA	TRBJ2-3	ASSQGVSLSTDTQY
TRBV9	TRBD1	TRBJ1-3	ASSAGQDTSGNTIY
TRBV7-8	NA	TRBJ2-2	ASSLSQATGELF
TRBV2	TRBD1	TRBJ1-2	ASRVGQATEGYT
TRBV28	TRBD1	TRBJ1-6	ASVWAPWTGKDVKSYNSPLH
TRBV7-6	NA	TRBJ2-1	ASSEANEQF
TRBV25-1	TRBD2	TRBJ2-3	ASSESAGGGDTQY
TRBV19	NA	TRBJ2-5	ASSIRETQY
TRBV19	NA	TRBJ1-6	ASTPRGASSPLH
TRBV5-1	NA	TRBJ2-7	ASSWDKTYEQY
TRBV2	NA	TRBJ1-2	ASSELGQSGYT
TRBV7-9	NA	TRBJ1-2	ASSLGPANYGYT
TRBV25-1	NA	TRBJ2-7	ASSDIQSYEQY
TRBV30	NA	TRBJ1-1	AWSTSKTEAF
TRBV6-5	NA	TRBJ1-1	ASSYENTEAF
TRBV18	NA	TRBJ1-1	ASSPGHSTEAF
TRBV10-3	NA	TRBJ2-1	AISEAIGGLGGPNNEQF
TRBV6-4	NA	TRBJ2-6	ASSDGSSGANVLT
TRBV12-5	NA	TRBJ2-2	ASGFSAGPPGELF
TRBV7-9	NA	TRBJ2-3	ASSLMGRGYTDTQY
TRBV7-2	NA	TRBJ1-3	ASSFGTGLGNTIY
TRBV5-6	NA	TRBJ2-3	ASSKDYTDTQY
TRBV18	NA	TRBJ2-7	ASSPIGTPVSEQY
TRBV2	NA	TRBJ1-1	ASSEVMGRGKITF
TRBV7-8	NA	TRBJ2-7	ASSLAQITYEQY
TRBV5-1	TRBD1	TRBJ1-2	ASSLTQGRLYGYT
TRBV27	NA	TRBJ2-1	ASSLNSGDEQF